These 3 T cell receptor beta chains came from one sample sequenced in a study of blood T cell repertoires in COVID-19. The data were produced by immunoSEQ multiplex PCR, yet TCRdb's version contains in-frame clones alone and is incomplete. The sample includes under 60,000 clones, 75% to 95% of them seen just once. The sequencing input was peripheral blood. Receptors were obtained from a man aged 45-65 years with active COVID-19.

The rearrangement joins TRBV3-1 (or the pseudogene TRBV3-2) to TRBJ1-2; possible D gene TRBD1, 6 bases. The germline CDR1 and CDR2 sequences are LGHDT and YNNKEL (reference sequence). The CDR3 has 15 amino acids. The V gene lost 0 bases and the J gene lost 7 bases, with 15 bases spanning the gap. CDR3 loop: CASSQDGGNQGGYTF. Here the CDR3 DNA reads TGTGCCAGCAGCCAAGATGGGGGCAATCAGGGTGGCTACACCTTC.

This clone was counted a single time. The chain employs TRBV19 and TRBJ2-1; D is ambiguous. The V gene lost 8 bases and the J gene lost 3 bases, with 5 bases spanning the gap. The CDR3 contains 11 residues. The germline CDR1 and CDR2 sequences are LNHDA and SQIVND (reference sequence). This CDR3 is CASGHYNEQFF. CDR3 DNA: TGTGCCAGTGGCCACTACAATGAGCAGTTCTTC.

V gene TRBV19 combines with J gene TRBJ2-3; the D gene is possibly TRBD2 (6 bases). Germline-derived CDR1 and CDR2 are LNHDA and SQIVND (reference sequence). V gave up 7 bases and J gave up 4 bases, with 18 bases separating them. The CDR3 length is 15 residues. CDR3 sequence reads: CASKMRDSRADTQYF. CDR3 DNA sequence: TGTGCCAGTAAAATGCGGGACTCAAGGGCAGATACGCAGTATTTT.